These 8 T cell receptor beta chains originate from one sample sequenced in a study of T-cell reconstitution after alpha-beta-depleted transplantation in children. Library preparation (for TCRbeta) was performed with unique molecular identifiers. TCRdb re-derived calls from the PCR reads in MiXCR, one entry per CDR3 protein. The data show hundreds of thousands of distinct CDR3 sequences, with 10% to 15% seen just once and around 2.2% held by the top ten. Sequenced here: PBMCs, mostly from graft donor cells, sampled 360 days after TCRalphabeta/CD19-depleted stem cell transplant. All receptors come from a male patient younger than 18 who had a stem cell transplant for acute myeloid leukemia, so the T cells may come from the graft donor.

This clonotype was detected a few times. The chain employs TRBV6-2 or TRBV6-3 and TRBJ2-1; D is possibly TRBD2 (7 bases). CDR3 length equals 10 residues. V was clipped by 5 bases and J by 14 bases, with 10 bases between them. Germline V lookup: CDR1 MNHEY, CDR2 SVGEGT. The chain's CDR3 is CASSGGGEFF. The CDR3 DNA reads TGTGCCAGCAGTGGGGGGGGCGAGTTCTTC.

This clonotype was counted only a few times. The chain's CDR3 is CSVVYSGRYNEQFF. CDR3 nucleotides: TGCAGCGTTGTATATTCAGGGAGGTACAATGAGCAGTTCTTC. The chain recombines TRBV29-1 with TRBJ2-1; TRBD2 is a possible D gene (6 bases). V lost 4 bases to trimming and J lost 4 bases, with 14 bases between them. The CDR3 runs to 14 residues. Germline V CDR1 and CDR2: SQVTM, ANQGSEA.

This clonotype came up many times. The chain joins TRBV7-2 to TRBJ2-4; D is possibly TRBD1 (6 bases). CDR3 length: 16 residues. Germline V gene sequence: CDR1 SGHTA, CDR2 FQGNSA. V lost 5 bases to trimming and J lost 0 bases, with 14 bases between them. For the CDR3, the DNA is TGTGCCAGCAGCCCTCGGCCACAGGGAGCCAAAAACATTCAGTACTTC. Its translation: CASSPRPQGAKNIQYF. Together with reference TRBV7-2 and TRBJ2-4, the CDR3 gives the full variable domain: GAGVSQSPSNKVTEKGKDVELRCDPISGHTALYWYRQSLGQGLEFLIYFQGNSAPDKSGLPSDRFSAERTGGSVSTLTIQRTQQEDSAVYLCASSPRPQGAKNIQYFGAGTRLSVL.

V gene TRBV29-1 combines with J gene TRBJ2-1; D remains ambiguous. V was cut by 6 bases and J by 8 bases, with 20 bases left in between. Germline V gene sequence: CDR1 SQVTM, CDR2 ANQGSEA. The CDR3 runs 14 residues. In nucleotides, the CDR3 is TGCAGCGTCGAACCTAATTGGCTAGAGGATGAGCAGTTCTTC. Translation gives CSVEPNWLEDEQFF.

The rearrangement uses TRBV7-3 and TRBJ2-1, with 10 bases fitting TRBD2. This CDR3 contains 15 residues. Trimming cost V 2 bases and J 8 bases; bases outside gene matches: 6. From germline, CDR1 is SGHTA and CDR2 FQGTGA. As DNA, the CDR3 is TGTGCCAGCAGCTTACTAGCGGGAGCGGTCTATGAGCAGTTCTTC. Its translation is CASSLLAGAVYEQFF.

The chain's CDR3 is CASSPRLAGGEGADTQYF. CDR3 bases: TGTGCCAGCAGCCCACGACTAGCGGGAGGGGAAGGCGCAGATACGCAGTATTTT. The V call is TRBV11-2, the J call TRBJ2-3; 14 bases are a match to TRBD2. The CDR3 spans 18 residues. V shed 5 bases, J shed 4 bases, and the junction held 11 bases outside the gene matches. Germline CDR1 is SGHAT and CDR2 is FQNNGV.

The chain carries TRBV6-5 and TRBJ2-7, with a possible D match to TRBD1 (6 bases). V was trimmed by 6 bases and J by 6 bases, leaving 12 bases between them. The CDR3 runs 12 residues. Germline V gives CDR1 MNHEY, CDR2 SVGAGI. The DNA of the CDR3 is TGTGCCAGCAGCGAACAGGGTGGCGAGCAGTACTTC. Encoded protein: CASSEQGGEQYF.

This clonotype has at least ten counts. The chain recombines TRBV9 with TRBJ2-2; perhaps TRBD1 as D (6 bases). Per the germline V gene, CDR1 is SGDLS and CDR2 is YYNGEE. V lost 4 bases, J lost 4 bases, and 11 bases lay in between. The CDR3 covers 14 residues. The CDR3 DNA is TGTGCCAGCAGCCCGCAGGGGAGCACCGGGGAGCTGTTTTTT. Its protein is CASSPQGSTGELFF.